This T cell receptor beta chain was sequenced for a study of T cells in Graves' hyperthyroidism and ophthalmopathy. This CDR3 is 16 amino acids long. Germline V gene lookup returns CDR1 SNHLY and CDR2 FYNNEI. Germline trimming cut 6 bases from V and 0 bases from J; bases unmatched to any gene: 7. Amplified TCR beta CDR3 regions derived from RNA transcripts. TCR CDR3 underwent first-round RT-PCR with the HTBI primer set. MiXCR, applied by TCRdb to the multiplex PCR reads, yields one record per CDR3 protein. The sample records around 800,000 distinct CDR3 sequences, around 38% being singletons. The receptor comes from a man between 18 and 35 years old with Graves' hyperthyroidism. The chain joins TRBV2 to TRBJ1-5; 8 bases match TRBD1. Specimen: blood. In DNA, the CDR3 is TGTGCCAGCAGCCGGGACAGGTTTTATAGCAATCAGCCCCAGCATTTT. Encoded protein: CASSRDRFYSNQPQHF.